The present T cell receptor (beta chain) was sequenced within a study of T cell clonotyping in hematopoietic cell transplantation. Here immunoSEQ multiplex PCR was the method, and the copy in TCRdb shows in-frame clones only, minus some. The sample contains approximately 9,500 clones, 75% to 85% of which appear only once. Study outcomes and limitations: Recipient TCR diversity dropped after transplant; expanded clonotypes rose from day 30 to 180. Few recipient clonotypes overlapped donors; over 95% were de novo at given depth. No sorting was done, leaving CD4 and CD8 contributions mixed.

As to this clone: Antigen specificity is unknown.

The V gene's germline CDR1 is MNHNS and CDR2 SASEGT. The CDR3 extends over 15 amino acids. Trimming cost V 1 base and J 1 base, with 11 bases left between them. Recipient blood drawn about 28 days pretransplant and days 30, 100, 180 after. The sequence was obtained from a female patient aged 40-49 years who had an allogeneic stem cell transplant from a related donor, so T cells may come from the graft donor. Some clones in this sample may be carry-over from other donors' samples. The chain has TRBV6-1 and TRBJ2-7, with D tentatively TRBD2 (6 bases). The specimen was PBMCs, collected 30 days after allogeneic stem cell transplant. The CDR3 DNA reads as TGTGCCAGCAGTGAAGGTGGCGGGATATCCTACGAGCAGTACTTC. As protein: CASSEGGGISYEQYF.